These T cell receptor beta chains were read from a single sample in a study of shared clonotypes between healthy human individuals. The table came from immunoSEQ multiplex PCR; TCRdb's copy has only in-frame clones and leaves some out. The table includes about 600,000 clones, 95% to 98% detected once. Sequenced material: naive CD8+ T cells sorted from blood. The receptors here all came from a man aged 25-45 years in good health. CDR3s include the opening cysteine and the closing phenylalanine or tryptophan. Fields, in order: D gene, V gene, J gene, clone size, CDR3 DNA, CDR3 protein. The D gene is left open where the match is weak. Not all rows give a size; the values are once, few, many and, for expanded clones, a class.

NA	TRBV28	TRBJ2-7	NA	TGTGCCAGCAGTTTGGAGGGTCCCTACGAGCAGTACTTC	CASSLEGPYEQYF
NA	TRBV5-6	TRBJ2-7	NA	TGTGCCAGCAGCCATACGGACAGCTCCTACGAGCAGTACTTC	CASSHTDSSYEQYF
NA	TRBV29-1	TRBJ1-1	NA	TGCAGCGGTGATCCGGGGGGCACTGAAGCTTTCTTT	CSGDPGGTEAFF
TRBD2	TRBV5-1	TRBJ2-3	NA	TGCGCCAGCAGCTTGGTCCAGCGGGGGACGATTAGGAGCACAGATACGCAGTATTTT	CASSLVQRGTIRSTDTQYF
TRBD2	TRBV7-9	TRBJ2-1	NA	TGTGCCAGCAGCTTAATTTTGGCTAGCGGGAGAGATGAGCAGTTCTTC	CASSLILASGRDEQFF
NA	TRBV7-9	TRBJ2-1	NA	TGTGCCAGCAGCTTAGGGATATACGGACAGTTCAATGAGCAGTTCTTC	CASSLGIYGQFNEQFF
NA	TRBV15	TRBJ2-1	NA	TGTGCCACCAGCGACGACCAAGACAGTCACAATGAGCAGTTCTTC	CATSDDQDSHNEQFF
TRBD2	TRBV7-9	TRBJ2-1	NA	TGTGCCAGCAGCTCTCCGGGAGGGAGGATCGATGAGCAGTTCTTC	CASSSPGGRIDEQFF
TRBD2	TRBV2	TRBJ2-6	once	TGTGCCAGCAGTGAGATTACTAGCGGGAACTCTGGGGCCAACGTCCTGACTTTC	CASSEITSGNSGANVLTF
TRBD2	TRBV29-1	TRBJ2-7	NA	TGCAGCGTTGCGACTAGCGGAACCTACGAGCAGTACTTC	CSVATSGTYEQYF
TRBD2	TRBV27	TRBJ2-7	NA	TGTGCCAGCAGTCCGCCGGGACTAGCGGACTACGAGCAGTACTTC	CASSPPGLADYEQYF
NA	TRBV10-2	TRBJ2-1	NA	TGCGCCAGCAGTGAAGAGAGAGATGAGCAGTTCTTC	CASSEERDEQFF
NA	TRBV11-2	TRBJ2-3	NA	TGTGCCAGCAGCCCGTTGAGTCCGTTCACAGATACGCAGTATTTT	CASSPLSPFTDTQYF
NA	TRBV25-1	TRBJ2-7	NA	TGTGCCAGCAGTGAAGTGGGCAGGGGAGGCTACGAGCAGTACTTC	CASSEVGRGGYEQYF
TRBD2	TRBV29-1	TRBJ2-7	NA	TGCAGCGTCCTTAGCGGGATCGGCGAGCAGTACTTC	CSVLSGIGEQYF
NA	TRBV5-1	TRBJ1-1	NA	TGCGCCAGCACCGAGGACCAGGGTCCCACTGAAGCTTTCTTT	CASTEDQGPTEAFF
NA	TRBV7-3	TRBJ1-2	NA	TGTGCCAGCAGCCCGACCCACGGGGGTGACTATGGCTACACCTTC	CASSPTHGGDYGYTF
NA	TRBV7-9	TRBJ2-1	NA	TGTGCCAGCAGCAGAGAATATGAGCAGTTCTTC	CASSREYEQFF
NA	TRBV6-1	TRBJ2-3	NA	TGTGCCAGCAGTGAAGTCTATCGCACAGATACGCAGTATTTT	CASSEVYRTDTQYF
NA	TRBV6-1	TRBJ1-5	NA	TGTGCCAGCAGTGAAGCAGGGCGTCAGCCCCAGCATTTT	CASSEAGRQPQHF